This T cell receptor (beta chain) was sequenced for a study of blood T cell repertoires in COVID-19. In the study overall: Italy, Spain and the United States were the sources of the convalescent and acute COVID-19 samples. T cells, B-cell-depleted T cells, or PBMCs provided the cDNA or gDNA that served as material.

The CDR3 has 14 amino acids. The V segment lost 7 bases and the J segment 3 bases; nucleotides outside the gene matches: 7. The V gene's germline CDR1 is MNHEY and CDR2 SVGAGI. The authors' processing: The authors estimated nucleated cell counts from reference gene primer amplification. Sequencing was performed with immunoSEQ multiplex PCR; in TCRdb, only in-frame clones are kept and a portion is missing. That table is the source of V, J and clone size, and D and trimming were worked out from the DNA. There are 35,000 to 50,000 clones in the sample; 80% to 90% occur only once, and approximately 1.4% lies in the top ten.

The sequenced sample was peripheral blood. This clonotype was obtained from a woman aged 40 to 50 with acute or convalescent COVID-19. The chain links TRBV6-5 to TRBJ2-7; 9 bases fit TRBD1. The CDR3 region is CASTVDRGYYEQYF. Written as DNA, the CDR3 is TGTGCCAGCACCGTAGACAGGGGGTACTACGAGCAGTACTTC.